This record concerns one T cell receptor beta chain sequence. Sequencing used immunoSEQ multiplex PCR; TCRdb keeps in-frame clones, though not all of them. This sample carries tens of thousands of clones, roughly nine tenths of them seen once, and the ten largest clones take roughly 3.1%. The entry originates in a study of blood T cell repertoires in COVID-19. The germline CDR1 and CDR2 sequences are MNHNS and SASEGT. The J segment lost 3 bases and the V segment lost 1 base, leaving 10 bases of the junction unmatched. The CDR3 is 17 amino acids. The sample taken for sequencing was peripheral blood. The chain combines TRBV6-1 with TRBJ1-2, with 8 nucleotides matching TRBD1. This receptor was obtained from a woman in her fifties or sixties with active or convalescent COVID-19. The CDR3, as DNA: TGTGCCAGCAGTGAAGAGGGGGGGGCAGGGGGCTACTATGGCTACACCTTC. Translated: CASSEEGGAGGYYGYTF.